This passage covers 19 T cell receptor beta chains from one sample sequenced in a study of T cell repertoires in aging, cancer and after chemotherapy. TRB rearrangements spanning V, D and J were amplified using mixed TRB-A/B primers. TCRdb fed the multiplex PCR reads into MiXCR, producing one record per CDR3 protein. The sample shows around 9,000 distinct CDR3 sequences, roughly 32% of them seen only once. Peripheral blood genomic DNA, not sorted cells or RNA, was the template. The sequenced material came from blood. These receptors were collected from a human donor in good health.

The rearrangement uses TRBV20-1 and TRBJ2-2, with D perhaps matching TRBD2 (6 bases). This CDR3 comprises 16 residues. Trimming cost V 0 bases and J 5 bases, with 16 bases left between them. CDR1 DFQATT and CDR2 SNEGSKA come from the germline V gene (reference sequence). The CDR3 DNA sequence: TGCAGTGCTAGAGATGGGAGCCTAGCGATTACCGGGGAGCTGTTTTTT. Translating it yields CSARDGSLAITGELFF.

This clonotype was seen more than once but under ten times. The chain recombines TRBV11-2 with TRBJ2-1, with 7 positions matching TRBD1. Germline assignment: CDR1 SGHAT and CDR2 FQNNGV. The length of the CDR3 is 15 residues. V lost 5 bases and J lost 2; bases outside the gene matches: 6. The CDR3 loop is CASSPPGTAYNEQFF. The CDR3 DNA reads TGTGCCAGCAGCCCACCCGGGACAGCCTACAATGAGCAGTTCTTC.

This chain joins TRBV4-3 and TRBJ1-2; a possible D gene is TRBD1 (6 bases). The CDR3 consists of 16 residues. From germline, CDR1 is LGHNA and CDR2 YSLEER. Between the trimmed V and J ends, which lost 4 bases and 6 bases, there was a span of 21 bases. CDR3 nucleotide sequence: TGCGCCAGCAGCCCTTCACGCCGGAGGGGGGAGAATGGCTACACCTTC. This sequence encodes CASSPSRRRGENGYTF.

This clonotype has just a few counts. The chain combines TRBV15 with TRBJ2-3; weak D call: TRBD2 (6 bases). This CDR3 has 14 amino acids. The germline gives CDR1 LNHNV, CDR2 YYDKDF (reference sequence). V was clipped by 5 bases and J by 2 bases, with 11 bases between them. This CDR3 is CATSWSGLTDTQYF. CDR3 nucleotide sequence: TGTGCCACCAGCTGGTCGGGACTCACAGATACGCAGTATTTT.

V and J are TRBV30 and TRBJ2-6, with D maybe TRBD1 (6 bases). Germline assignment: CDR1 GTSNPN and CDR2 SVGIG (reference sequence). Between the trimmed V and J ends, which lost 5 bases and 0 bases, there was a span of 8 bases. This CDR3 is 14 amino acids long. DNA for the CDR3: TGTGCCTGGCAGGGGACCTCTGGGGCCAACGTCCTGACTTTC. Translated, it gives CAWQGTSGANVLTF.

This clonotype was counted a few times. This chain uses TRBV7-6 with TRBJ1-5; 7 nucleotides align to TRBD1. CDR3 length equals 15 residues. In germline, CDR1 is SGHVS, CDR2 FNYEAQ. The J segment lost 5 bases and the V segment lost 4 bases, leaving 8 bases of the junction unmatched. CDR3 loop: CASSSLDRVDQPQHF. The CDR3 nucleotides are TGTGCCAGCAGCTCCCTAGACAGGGTGGATCAGCCCCAGCATTTT. Together with reference TRBV7-6 and TRBJ1-5, the CDR3 gives the full variable domain: GAGVSQSPRYKVTKRGQDVALRCDPISGHVSLYWYRQALGQGPEFLTYFNYEAQQDKSGLPNDRFSAERPEGSISTLTIQRTEQRDSAMYRCASSSLDRVDQPQHFGDGTRLSIL.

This clonotype showed up just a few times. This chain links TRBV6-2 or TRBV6-3 with TRBJ1-2; D not certain. Trimming pared 0 bases from V and 2 bases from J, leaving 16 bases between. Germline V CDR1 and CDR2: MNHEY, SVGEGT. The CDR3 is 17 residues long. The CDR3 DNA follows: TGTGCCAGCAGTTACTCGACGTGGAGCCCTGACAACTATGGCTACACCTTC. As protein: CASSYSTWSPDNYGYTF.

The chain is built from TRBV27 and TRBJ2-5; D not certain. V was cut by 4 bases and J by 7 bases, with 7 bases left in between. Germline loops: CDR1 MNHEY, CDR2 SMNVEV (reference sequence). The CDR3 spans 11 residues. The CDR3 here is CASSSLGTQYF. The DNA of the CDR3 is TGTGCCAGCAGTTCCTTGGGGACCCAGTACTTC.

The chain joins TRBV5-8 to TRBJ2-1; 7 nucleotides match TRBD1. The CDR3 contains 15 residues. Germline assignment: CDR1 SGHTS and CDR2 YDEGEE. V lost 4 bases to trimming and J lost 1 base; unmatched junction nucleotides: 5. The CDR3 DNA is TGTGCCAGCAGCGTCGGGACAGCTTCCTACAATGAGCAGTTCTTC. Translating it yields CASSVGTASYNEQFF.

Only a few counts were recorded for this clonotype. The chain combines TRBV27 with TRBJ1-1; D might be TRBD1 (5 bases). Germline lookup yields CDR1 MNHEY and CDR2 SMNVEV (reference sequence). CDR3 length equals 13 residues. V lost 6 bases and J 5 bases, leaving 13 bases between the germline ends. The CDR3: CASRERGYTEAFF. The CDR3 DNA sequence: TGTGCCAGCAGGGAAAGGGGATATACTGAAGCTTTCTTT.

This clonotype is deemed medium-sized. V is TRBV6-5 and J is TRBJ1-2, with 12 bases fitting TRBD1. The CDR3 has 12 residues. Per germline, CDR1 MNHEY and CDR2 SVGAGI. Trimming at V came to 8 bases and at J to 7 bases, leaving 2 bases not matched to a gene. The CDR3 protein is CASGTGGVGYTF. In DNA, the CDR3 is TGTGCCAGCGGGACAGGGGGCGTTGGCTACACCTTC.

Concerning this clonotype itself: Germline and junction disagree at one end, which may indicate a read error. V is TRBV7-2 and J is TRBJ2-5; D possibly corresponds to TRBD2 (6 bases). CDR3 length: 17 amino acids. Germline values: CDR1 SGHTA, CDR2 FQGNSA. CDR3 in amino acids: CASLPRARASSGEIQYF. The CDR3 coding sequence is TGTGCCAGCCTCCCGCGGGCTAGGGCTTCGTCGGGAGAGATCCAGTACTTC.

This chain uses TRBV6-1 with TRBJ2-7; D might be TRBD1 or TRBD2, each matching 5 bases. The germline V and J ends were trimmed by 6 bases and 0 bases, with 9 bases remaining between them. This CDR3 has 13 residues. The germline V gene encodes CDR1 MNHNS and CDR2 SASEGT. CDR3 in amino acids: CASRRGTSYEQYF. The CDR3 nucleotides read TGTGCCAGCAGGAGGGGAACCTCCTACGAGCAGTACTTC.

This clonotype was seen a handful of times. The chain joins TRBV4-3 to TRBJ2-1; D unclear. Trimming removed 4 bases from V and 5 bases from J, with 12 bases in between. Germline values: CDR1 LGHNA, CDR2 YSLEER. The CDR3 is 14 residues long. The CDR3 loop is CASSPVVRDNEQFF. In nucleotides, the CDR3 is TGCGCCAGCAGCCCTGTGGTAAGAGACAATGAGCAGTTCTTC.

To note about this clonotype: This could be a read error, since a much larger clone is one nucleotide away. The chain is built from TRBV7-2 and TRBJ2-7; 8 bases map to TRBD2. The CDR3 runs 15 residues. Germline CDR1 and CDR2: SGHTA and FQGNSA. CDR3 amino acids: CASSSLSGGQGEEYF. Written as DNA, the CDR3 is TGTGCCAGCAGCTCCCTGTCGGGGGGGCAAGGCGAGGAGTACTTC.

V is TRBV5-6 and J is TRBJ2-2, with 12 nucleotides matching TRBD2. V lost 2 bases, J lost 6 bases, and 2 bases stayed unmatched. From germline, CDR1 is SGHDT and CDR2 YYEEEE. This CDR3 has 15 amino acids. In DNA, the CDR3 is TGTGCCAGCAGCTTCCTAGCGGGAGGGGCCGGGGAGCTGTTTTTT. It codes for CASSFLAGGAGELFF. Variable domain in full (rest from reference TRBV5-6 and TRBJ2-2): DAGVTQSPTHLIKTRGQQVTLRCSPKSGHDTVSWYQQALGQGPQFIFQYYEEEERQRGNFPDRFSGHQFPNYSSELNVNALLLGDSALYLCASSFLAGGAGELFFGEGSRLTVL.

The J gene is TRBJ1-2, the V gene TRBV20-1; 10 bases align to TRBD1. CDR1 and CDR2 from the germline V gene are DFQATT and SNEGSKA (reference sequence). This CDR3 has 15 residues. The J segment lost 7 bases and the V segment lost 6 bases, leaving 14 bases of the junction unmatched. For the CDR3, the DNA is TGCAGTGCCCCAATGGGGGGACAGGGGCAGGGTGGCTACACCTTC. Amino acids: CSAPMGGQGQGGYTF.

This clonotype has just a few counts. Here the CDR3 DNA reads TGTGCCAGCAGTTTGGAGTTACCCACAGATACGCAGTATTTT. Translation gives CASSLELPTDTQYF. This chain connects TRBV27 to TRBJ2-3; unclear D gene. Trimming shortened V by 3 bases and J by 2 bases, and 9 bases separated the two germline ends. This CDR3 is 14 amino acids long. Germline CDR1 is MNHEY and CDR2 is SMNVEV (reference sequence).

The V gene is TRBV11-2, the J gene TRBJ2-3; D unresolved. The V and J ends lost 0 bases and 3 bases respectively, with 16 bases between them. The V gene's germline CDR1 is SGHAT and CDR2 FQNNGV. The length of the CDR3 is 17 residues. The CDR3 here is CASSLDLFGDSTDTQYF. CDR3 bases: TGTGCCAGCAGCTTAGATCTTTTTGGAGATTCAACAGATACGCAGTATTTT.